Sequencing of this TCR beta chain was carried out in a study of blood T cells in healthy people across ages. A second roughly 6 to 11 cycle PCR used barcoded and J-beta primers. The template-switch adaptor, which had 12 random nucleotides, put a tag on each cDNA molecule. TCRdb passed the 5' RACE reads through MiXCR, listing each CDR3 protein once. Among fewer than 900,000 distinct CDR3 sequences listed, around 48% were seen once. Notes on the study in general: Roughly linear declines in TCR beta diversity per million T cells occurred with age.

Details on this clonotype: Its antigen remains unknown.

Germline V gene sequence: CDR1 MNHEY, CDR2 SVGEGT. The CDR3 totals 15 residues. Every donor gave approximately 10 milliliters of peripheral blood. The specimen sequenced was blood. The source is a woman aged 55-70 years in good health. V usage is TRBV6-2 or TRBV6-3 and J usage is TRBJ2-4; TRBD1 is a possible D gene (5 bases). The end of the DNA aligns better with TRBJ2-7, so the J call may be wrong. The CDR3 coding sequence is TGTGCCAGCAGTTACTTCGCACAGGTGGTCGCCGAGCAGTACTTC. This codes for CASSYFAQVVAEQYF.